The present TCR beta chain was sequenced within a study of blood T cell repertoires in COVID-19. With V trimmed by 8 bases and J by 5 bases, 7 bases remained unmatched. Germline V lookup: CDR1 LNHNV, CDR2 YYDKDF (reference sequence). The CDR3 loop spans 14 amino acids. The protocol was immunoSEQ multiplex PCR, while the TCRdb copy is restricted to in-frame clones and leaves out a portion. Among more than 350,000 clones listed, roughly nine tenths were seen once. V gene TRBV15 combines with J gene TRBJ2-2, with 8 bases aligning to TRBD2. The source of this sequence is a man aged 18 to 29 who had recovered from COVID-19. The sample consisted of PBMCs or T cells enriched from blood (not recorded which). The CDR3 nucleotides read TGTGCCACCCGGGAGGGAGGGCCTACCGGGGAGCTGTTTTTT. Translating it yields CATREGGPTGELFF. The entire variable domain, with the rest obtained from reference TRBV15 and TRBJ2-2, is as follows: DAMVIQNPRYQVTQFGKPVTLSCSQTLNHNVMYWYQQKSSQAPKLLFHYYDKDFNNEADTPDNFQSRRPNTSFCFLDIRSPGLGDTAMYLCATREGGPTGELFFGEGSRLTVL.